A selection of T cell receptor beta chains follows, all from one sample in a study of shared clonotypes between healthy human individuals. Here immunoSEQ multiplex PCR was the method, and the copy in TCRdb shows in-frame clones only, minus some. The sample has about 2.2 million clones, around 93% seen once. Material for sequencing was naive CD8+ T cells from PBMCs. All receptors derive from a man aged 18-30 years in good health. Some clones in this sample may be carry-over from other donors' samples. Both conserved end residues are part of each CDR3. Each record gives: V gene, clone size, D gene, J gene, CDR3 DNA, CDR3 protein. D genes are given only for firm matches. Clone size is shown for a subset of rows, as once, few, many or a class of expanded clone.

TRBV7-2,.,.,TRBJ2-2,TGTGCCAGCAGCCCCGTGGTAGCCGACACCGGGGAGCTGTTTTTT,CASSPVVADTGELFF
TRBV2,.,.,TRBJ1-5,TGTGCCAGCAGCGCCAGGGGTGGGAATCAGCCCCAGCATTTT,CASSARGGNQPQHF
TRBV11-2,once,TRBD1,TRBJ2-1,TGTGCCAGCAGCTTATTTGGGACAGGTGACAATGAGCAGTTCTTC,CASSLFGTGDNEQFF
TRBV7-9,.,.,TRBJ1-2,TGTGCCAGCAGCGGTGGGGGATTGGTCTATGGCTACACCTTC,CASSGGGLVYGYTF
TRBV21-1,.,.,TRBJ2-7,TGTGCCAGGAATCCTGAGTGCCAGGGACAGCAGGACCGTTGCTCCTACGAGCAGTACTTC,CARNPECQGQQDRCSYEQYF
TRBV27,.,TRBD1,TRBJ1-1,TGTGCCAGCAGTCCCCGGACAGGCCACACTGAAGCTTTCTTT,CASSPRTGHTEAFF
TRBV13,once,TRBD2,TRBJ2-5,TGTGCCAGCAGCTTCGGGGGGGAGACCCAGTACTTC,CASSFGGETQYF
TRBV27,.,.,TRBJ2-7,TGTGCCAGCGACCAGTTCTACGAGCAGTACTTC,CASDQFYEQYF
TRBV28,.,.,TRBJ2-3,TGTGCCAGCAGTTTCCGGGGGGAGACAGGGTACTGGGCAGATACGCAGTATTTT,CASSFRGETGYWADTQYF
TRBV14,.,.,TRBJ1-3,TGTGCCAGCAGCCAAGATAACCCAGGAAACACCATATATTTT,CASSQDNPGNTIYF
TRBV29-1,.,.,TRBJ1-1,TGCAGCGTTGGACAGCACGAGGCTGAAGCTTTCTTT,CSVGQHEAEAFF
TRBV15,.,.,TRBJ2-3,TGTGCCACCAGCGCCCGGGGAACAGATACGCAGTATTTT,CATSARGTDTQYF
TRBV27,.,.,TRBJ2-1,TGTGCCAGCAGTTTAGTGGGAGCATTGAATGAGCAGTTCTTC,CASSLVGALNEQFF
TRBV28,.,.,TRBJ1-3,TGTGCCAGCAGTTTCCGAGGCTCTGGAAACACCATATATTTT,CASSFRGSGNTIYF
TRBV19,.,.,TRBJ2-5,TGTGCCAGTATGGACCTTGACGACCGTGGAACCCAAGAGACCCAGTACTTC,CASMDLDDRGTQETQYF
TRBV28,.,.,TRBJ1-3,TGTGCCAGCAGCTTTCGGGGTTCTGGAAACACCATATATTTT,CASSFRGSGNTIYF
TRBV18,.,TRBD1,TRBJ1-2,TGTGCCAGCTCACCACCGTTCAGGGGACAGGGGCTCCCCGGGGAGTATGGCTACACCTTC,CASSPPFRGQGLPGEYGYTF
TRBV7-8,.,.,TRBJ2-1,TGTGCCAGCAGCTTCGTTCGAGTAATCTACAATGAGCAGTTCTTC,CASSFVRVIYNEQFF
TRBV4-1,.,.,TRBJ2-7,TGCGCCAGCAGCCAAGTGGGGAAAACCTACGAGCAGTACTTC,CASSQVGKTYEQYF
TRBV28,few,TRBD2,TRBJ2-7,TGTGCCAGCAGTTTACTGGGACTAGCCTACGAGCAGTACTTC,CASSLLGLAYEQYF
TRBV11-2,.,.,TRBJ2-5,TGTGCCAGCACGTGGGGAGAGGAAGAGACCCAGTACTTC,CASTWGEEETQYF
TRBV6-5,.,.,TRBJ1-5,TGTGCCAGCAGTTATTCACTGGCCGTCAATCAGCCCCAGCATTTT,CASSYSLAVNQPQHF
TRBV27,.,.,TRBJ1-5,TGTGCCAGCAGTGCTGCGCTCAATCAGCCCCAGCATTTT,CASSAALNQPQHF
TRBV6-6,.,.,TRBJ1-2,TGTGCCAGCAGTTCTTATTATAACTATGGCTACACCTTC,CASSSYYNYGYTF
TRBV5-6,.,.,TRBJ2-2,TGTGCCAGCAGCTTGGGCAGGATGAACACCGGGGAGCTGTTTTTT,CASSLGRMNTGELFF
TRBV6-6,.,.,TRBJ1-4,TGTGCCAGCAGCCCTTTTAAAGGGTTTAATGAAAAACTGTTTTTT,CASSPFKGFNEKLFF
TRBV4-1,.,.,TRBJ2-7,TGCGCCAGCATGGCCCCCCTAGGCGAGCAGTACTTC,CASMAPLGEQYF